Below, 15 T cell receptor beta chains from the same sample are listed, as sequenced in a study of CD8+CD57+ T cells in acquired aplastic anemia. It was genomic DNA that served as the template for profiling TCR beta VDJ and CDR3. Via MiXCR, TCRdb re-called the reads, giving one row per CDR3 protein. The data contain a few hundred thousand distinct CDR3 sequences, 34% of them singletons. Source material: sorted CD4+, CD8+, or CD8+CD57+ T cells (not recorded which) from PBMCs. The receptors originated from a human donor in good health, serving as a control.

This clonotype has ten or more counts. The chain couples TRBV19 to TRBJ2-3; 8 bases line up with TRBD1. The germline V gene has CDR1 LNHDA and CDR2 SQIVND (reference sequence). V shed 9 bases and J 3 bases; nucleotides not matched to a gene: 8. CDR3 length: 14 amino acids. This chain's CDR3 is CASAGGAGTDTQYF. As DNA, the CDR3 is TGTGCCAGCGCAGGGGGCGCAGGTACAGATACGCAGTATTTT.

This clonotype appeared a few times. The CDR3 region is CASRNTPGTRASDTQYF. The DNA of the CDR3 is TGTGCCAGTAGAAACACCCCCGGGACTCGGGCTTCAGATACGCAGTATTTT. The V and J genes are TRBV19 and TRBJ2-3; D is perhaps TRBD2 (6 bases). The CDR3 sequence is 17 residues long. Trimming removed 6 bases at V and 4 bases at J, with 23 bases between. Germline V CDR1 and CDR2: LNHDA, SQIVND (reference sequence).

This clonotype has only a few counts. The chain links TRBV10-3 to TRBJ2-7; the D call may be TRBD1 or TRBD2 (5 bases each). The CDR3 runs 12 residues. The germline V gene has CDR1 ENHRY and CDR2 SYGVKD. Trimming cost V 4 bases and J 7 bases, with 11 bases left between them. CDR3 residues: CAISAERGEQYF. The CDR3 DNA follows: TGTGCCATCAGTGCTGAGAGGGGTGAGCAGTACTTC.

This chain uses TRBV20-1 with TRBJ1-1; 8 bases align to TRBD1. Unmatched junction bases numbered 6, after V lost 5 bases and J lost 1 base. The CDR3 is 14 amino acids. Germline V gene data show CDR1 as DFQATT and CDR2 as SNEGSKA (reference sequence). This CDR3 is CSALPGQENTEAFF. As DNA, the CDR3 is TGCAGTGCTTTACCGGGACAGGAGAACACTGAAGCTTTCTTT.

This clonotype was seen ten or more times. The chain links TRBV20-1 to TRBJ1-6; 8 nucleotides match TRBD1. V lost 3 bases to trimming and J lost 8 bases; unmatched junction nucleotides: 6. CDR3 length: 14 residues. CDR1 and CDR2 from the germline V gene are DFQATT and SNEGSKA (reference sequence). The CDR3 sequence: CSARDREADSPLHF. The CDR3 nucleotides are TGCAGTGCTAGGGACAGGGAAGCGGATTCACCCCTCCACTTT.

The chain employs TRBV3-1 and TRBJ2-1; 14 positions match TRBD2. The V gene end was trimmed by 5 bases and the J gene end by 9 bases; junction bases not matched to a gene: 9. The CDR3 is 16 amino acids. Germline lookup yields CDR1 LGHDT and CDR2 YNNKEL (reference sequence). The CDR3 DNA reads as TGTGCCAGCAGCTCCCGACTAGCGGGAGGGCACGTTGAGCAGTTCTTC. Translated, it gives CASSSRLAGGHVEQFF.

The chain recombines TRBV18 with TRBJ1-2; no reliable D call. Trimming left V 3 bases short and J 4 bases short, with 9 bases between. The CDR3 sequence is 13 residues long. CDR1 and CDR2 from the germline V gene are KGHSH and LQKENI. CDR3 nucleotide sequence: TGTGCCAGCTCACCTGAAAGACTCTATGGCTACACCTTC. Translation gives CASSPERLYGYTF.

The chain uses TRBV25-1 and TRBJ2-7; TRBD2 is a possible D gene (5 bases). The CDR3 extends over 15 amino acids. In germline, CDR1 is MGHDK, CDR2 SYGVNS. Trimming took off 3 bases at V and 2 bases at J, with 14 bases between the two ends. This chain's CDR3 is CASSERLGVTYEQYF. The CDR3 bases are TGTGCCAGCAGTGAGCGTCTGGGAGTCACCTACGAGCAGTACTTC.

The chain links TRBV5-1 to TRBJ2-7, with 7 bases fitting TRBD1. The CDR3 runs 15 residues. CDR1 and CDR2 (germline): SGHRS, YFSETQ. V gave up 0 bases and J gave up 0 bases; unmatched junction bases: 3. This CDR3 is CASSLDQGVSYEQYF. The CDR3 DNA reads as TGCGCCAGCAGCTTGGACCAGGGGGTCTCCTACGAGCAGTACTTC.

This clonotype was seen at least ten times. The chain is built from TRBV20-1 and TRBJ2-5; D tentatively fits TRBD1 or TRBD2 (5 bases each). The length of the CDR3 is 16 residues. V lost 1 base and J lost 0, with 15 bases in between. The germline V gene encodes CDR1 DFQATT and CDR2 SNEGSKA (reference sequence). Here the CDR3 DNA reads TGCAGTGCTAGAGCAGGGTGGGACCGGTACCAAGAGACCCAGTACTTC. Translated: CSARAGWDRYQETQYF.

The chain links TRBV7-3 to TRBJ2-2, with a tentative D call TRBD2 (6 bases). The CDR3 runs to 13 residues. Germline V gene data show CDR1 as SGHTA and CDR2 as FQGTGA. V lost 8 bases and J lost 4, with 11 bases in between. CDR3 sequence reads: CASGDWVTGELFF. CDR3 DNA: TGTGCCAGCGGGGACTGGGTCACCGGGGAGCTGTTTTTT.

The chain carries TRBV2 and TRBJ1-5, with D hard to call. Trimming removed 5 bases at V and 7 bases at J, with 15 bases between. This CDR3 is built from 14 residues. Per the germline V gene, CDR1 is SNHLY and CDR2 is FYNNEI. The CDR3 DNA is TGTGCCAGCAGTCTGGCCCGTTCCTCCCAGCCCCAGCATTTT. As protein: CASSLARSSQPQHF.

The sample holds a few counts of this clonotype. This chain links TRBV5-1 with TRBJ2-7, with TRBD1 as a possible D gene (5 bases). The CDR3 is 15 amino acids. The ends were cut back, 0 bases at V and 3 bases at J, with 13 bases in the middle. Germline loops: CDR1 SGHRS, CDR2 YFSETQ. In DNA, the CDR3 is TGCGCCAGCAGCTTGGGGGTAGGGGAATACTACGAGCAGTACTTC. Translated, it gives CASSLGVGEYYEQYF.

This clonotype was seen ten or more times. The chain joins TRBV7-8 to TRBJ1-2; 7 bases are shared with TRBD1. Germline V gene sequence: CDR1 SGHVS, CDR2 FQNEAQ. J lost 2 bases, V lost 2 bases, and 2 bases had no gene match. This CDR3 has 14 residues. The CDR3 spells CASSLMGQNYGYTF. The CDR3 DNA reads TGTGCCAGCAGCTTAATGGGACAGAACTATGGCTACACCTTC. The full variable domain, its missing parts supplied by reference TRBV7-8 and TRBJ1-2, is GAGVSQSPRYKVAKRGQDVALRCDPISGHVSLFWYQQALGQGPEFLTYFQNEAQLDKSGLPSDRFFAERPEGSVSTLKIQRTQQEDSAVYLCASSLMGQNYGYTFGSGTRLTVV.

This clonotype was picked up many times. J is TRBJ1-2 and V is TRBV6-1, with D tentatively TRBD1 (6 bases). Germline V gene lookup returns CDR1 MNHNS and CDR2 SASEGT. The CDR3 is made up of 12 amino acids. With 8 bases removed from V and 4 bases from J, the gap between germline ends came to 11 bases. CDR3 sequence (DNA): TGTGCCAGCTTTCGGACAGTCTATGGCTACACCTTC. Translated: CASFRTVYGYTF.